This TCR beta chain was captured in a study of blood T cell repertoires in COVID-19. Study overall: The United States, Italy and Spain were the sources of the acute and convalescent COVID-19 samples. PBMCs, B-cell-depleted T cells, or T cells provided the cDNA or gDNA that made up the material.

Trimming took off 7 bases at V and 3 bases at J, with 10 bases between the two ends. The CDR3 runs 11 residues. The germline gives CDR1 SQVTM, CDR2 ANQGSEA. As processed by the authors: Amplification of reference gene primers provided the estimated nucleated cell counts. The data were produced by immunoSEQ multiplex PCR, yet TCRdb's version contains in-frame clones alone and is incomplete. That table furnishes V, J and clone size, whereas the DNA furnished D and trimming. This table has about 120,000 clones, about 83% appearing once. The V and J genes are TRBV29-1 and TRBJ2-7; a possible D gene is TRBD1 (5 bases). This receptor was obtained from a man aged 55 to 70 with acute or convalescent COVID-19. The material sequenced was peripheral blood. The CDR3 region is CSAFDSYEQYF. The CDR3 DNA follows: TGCAGCGCCTTTGACAGCTACGAGCAGTACTTC.